One and the same sample provided the 29 T cell receptor beta chains below, sequenced in a study of molecular identifiers for immune sequencing clone quantification. From the PCR reads, TCRdb called clonotypes with MiXCR, one entry per CDR3 protein. The data hold approximately 670,000 distinct CDR3 sequences, with about 20% observed a single time. Sequences were obtained from naive CD8+ T cells from blood, with Jurkat cell RNA spiked in. As for subset: FACS-sorted CD8+CD4-CCR7+CD45RA+ naive T cells. The receptors derive from a human donor in good health. Some libraries in this study had Jurkat cell RNA spiked in.

This clonotype was found many times. The J gene is TRBJ2-3, the V gene TRBV3-1; tentatively, D is TRBD1 (6 bases). The CDR3 runs to 15 residues. Germline V gene sequence: CDR1 LGHDT, CDR2 YNNKEL (reference sequence). Trimming took 4 bases from V and 2 from J, leaving 13 bases between them. CDR3 DNA: TGTGCCAGCAGCCCCTGGACAGATTACACAGATACGCAGTATTTT. Amino acids: CASSPWTDYTDTQYF.

The chain carries TRBV7-9 and TRBJ2-1, with 9 bases matching TRBD2. The V segment lost 5 bases and the J segment 10 bases; nucleotides outside the gene matches: 15. Germline V gives CDR1 SEHNR, CDR2 FQNEAQ (reference sequence). The CDR3 is 16 amino acids. CDR3 region: CASSPKPSSGVDEQFF. As DNA, the CDR3 is TGTGCCAGCAGCCCCAAACCCTCTAGCGGGGTAGACGAGCAGTTCTTC.

This clonotype has only one observation. A much larger clone differs from this one at a single base, so this may be a read error. The chain is built from TRBV12-3 or TRBV12-4 and TRBJ2-4; weak D call: TRBD2 (6 bases). Trimming removed 5 bases at V and 6 bases at J, with 17 bases between. This CDR3 contains 15 residues. CDR3 region: CASSPDGGLGNIQYF. DNA for the CDR3: TGTGCCAGCAGTCCGGATGGGGGGTTGGGAAACATTCAGTACTTC.

This clonotype was observed at least ten times. This rearrangement joins TRBV20-1 to TRBJ2-7, with D maybe TRBD1 (5 bases). The V gene lost 2 bases and the J gene lost 3 bases, with 14 bases spanning the gap. This CDR3 is built from 14 residues. Germline V gene data show CDR1 as DFQATT and CDR2 as SNEGSKA (reference sequence). In DNA form, the CDR3 reads TGCAGTGCTAGATCGTCGGCAGGGATCTACGAGCAGTACTTC. This translates into CSARSSAGIYEQYF.

This clonotype was counted ten times or more. The chain recombines TRBV4-1 with TRBJ1-3, with D unresolved. V gave up 0 bases and J gave up 0 bases, with 3 bases separating them. CDR1 MGHRA and CDR2 YSYEKL come from the germline V gene. The CDR3 is 14 residues long. The CDR3 loop reads CASSQEYSGNTIYF. The CDR3, as DNA: TGCGCCAGCAGCCAAGAATACTCTGGAAACACCATATATTTT.

This clonotype was seen repeatedly, ten times or more. The rearrangement uses TRBV24-1 and TRBJ2-3; 8 positions match TRBD2. The V and J ends lost 6 bases and 2 bases, in that order; junction bases with no gene match: 3. Germline V gene data show CDR1 as KGHDR and CDR2 as SFDVKD. There are 14 residues in the CDR3. In DNA, the CDR3 is TGTGCCACCAGTCCGGGACTAGACACAGATACGCAGTATTTT. It encodes CATSPGLDTDTQYF.

This clonotype was seen at least ten times. The chain has TRBV20-1 and TRBJ2-7; 7 bases fit TRBD1. In germline, CDR1 is DFQATT, CDR2 SNEGSKA (reference sequence). This CDR3 is 13 amino acids long. The trim removed 6 bases at V and 0 bases at J, leaving 5 bases unmatched. This chain's CDR3 is CSAADRTSYEQYF. For the CDR3, the DNA is TGCAGTGCCGCGGACAGGACCTCCTACGAGCAGTACTTC.

This clonotype occurred many times. The chain uses TRBV12-3 or TRBV12-4 and TRBJ1-5, with D perhaps matching TRBD1 (5 bases). CDR3 length: 13 amino acids. Trimming pared 7 bases from V and 4 bases from J, leaving 11 bases between. This chain's CDR3 is CASNQDRNQPQHF. CDR3 nucleotides: TGTGCCAGCAACCAAGACAGAAATCAGCCCCAGCATTTT.

Points on this clonotype: A much larger clone is a single base away; this may be a read error. V gene TRBV7-9 combines with J gene TRBJ2-3; D is ambiguous. Trimming shortened V by 8 bases and J by 0 bases, and 15 bases separated the two germline ends. Per the germline V gene, CDR1 is SEHNR and CDR2 is FQNEAQ (reference sequence). The CDR3 length is 15 residues. Here the CDR3 reads CASGPRVMSTDTQYF. The CDR3 nucleotides read TGTGCCAGCGGCCCTAGGGTTATGAGCACAGATACGCAGTATTTT.

Concerning this clonotype: Given a much more abundant clone one base away, this may be a read error. The chain joins TRBV6-1 to TRBJ2-7, with D perhaps matching TRBD1 (6 bases). This CDR3 spans 11 amino acids. The germline V gene has CDR1 MNHNS and CDR2 SASEGT. V was trimmed by 4 bases and J by 9 bases, leaving 10 bases between them. CDR3 bases: TGTGCCAGCAGTGGACAGGACGGGCAGTACTTC. Translating it yields CASSGQDGQYF.

Ten or more counts support this clonotype. V gene TRBV12-3 or TRBV12-4 combines with J gene TRBJ1-4; TRBD1 is a possible D gene (5 bases). V was shortened by 4 bases and J by 6 bases, with 9 bases between the two germline ends. The CDR3 spans 13 residues. This CDR3 is CASSSGADEKLFF. The CDR3 nucleotides are TGTGCCAGCAGTTCCGGGGCAGATGAAAAACTGTTTTTT.

This clonotype was seen a few times. The chain carries TRBV19 and TRBJ1-1; 7 bases agree with TRBD1. The ends lost 4 bases at V and 0 bases at J; junction bases unmatched: 8. CDR3 length: 16 residues. The germline V gene has CDR1 LNHDA and CDR2 SQIVND (reference sequence). The CDR3 coding sequence is TGTGCCAGTAGTAACTCCGGAGGGGGCTTGAACACTGAAGCTTTCTTT. As protein: CASSNSGGGLNTEAFF.

The V and J genes are TRBV9 and TRBJ1-2; weak D call: TRBD1 (6 bases). Trimming took 0 bases from V and 6 from J, leaving 12 bases between them. The V gene's germline CDR1 is SGDLS and CDR2 YYNGEE. The CDR3 loop spans 14 amino acids. The CDR3, as DNA: TGTGCCAGCAGCGTAGTTGGGGGGCGCCATGGCTACACCTTC. This codes for CASSVVGGRHGYTF.

Ten or more counts support this clonotype. The chain recombines TRBV5-5 with TRBJ2-7; 9 bases agree with TRBD1. Per germline, CDR1 SGHKS and CDR2 YYEKEE (reference sequence). The CDR3 consists of 16 residues. Trimming removed 5 bases from V and 5 bases from J; junction bases left unmatched: 14. Here the CDR3 DNA reads TGTGCCAGCAGGCCCCACCCGAACACAGGGGGCGACGAGCAGTACTTC. Residues: CASRPHPNTGGDEQYF.

This clonotype came up once. This may stem from a read error, because a much larger clone lies one nucleotide away. The CDR3 carries no conserved terminal phenylalanine or tryptophan, so it likely arises from a read error. The chain is built from TRBV20-1 and TRBJ2-7; D is unresolved. V gave up 6 bases and J gave up 3 bases, with 15 bases separating them. Germline V lookup: CDR1 DFQATT, CDR2 SNEGSKA (reference sequence). The length of the CDR3 is 13 residues. CDR3 sequence: CSAQIYGHYEQYS. CDR3 DNA sequence: TGCAGTGCGCAGATCTACGGTCACTACGAGCAGTACTCC.

This clonotype was recorded at least ten times. This chain connects TRBV27 to TRBJ2-7; tentatively, D is TRBD1 (6 bases). The CDR3 runs 15 residues. Per germline, CDR1 MNHEY and CDR2 SMNVEV (reference sequence). V was pared by 2 bases and J by 5 bases, with 16 bases between. The CDR3 nucleotides read TGTGCCAGCAGTTTAGGCAGGGGCATATTGGACGAGCAGTACTTC. Amino acid sequence: CASSLGRGILDEQYF.

Turning to this clonotype: At one end the junction does not follow the germline gene, possibly because of a read error. The rearrangement links TRBV20-1 to TRBJ2-7, with TRBD1 matching 7 bases. In germline, CDR1 is DFQATT, CDR2 SNEGSKA (reference sequence). The CDR3 spans 14 residues. CDR3 DNA: TGCAGTGCTAGAGATAAGGGGGCCTCCTACGGGCAGTACTTC. This codes for CSARDKGASYGQYF.

A few counts support this clonotype. J is TRBJ1-2 and V is TRBV13, with D perhaps TRBD1 (5 bases). V lost 5 bases, J lost 0 bases, and 13 bases lay in between. CDR1 and CDR2 (germline): PRHDT, FYEKMQ (reference sequence). The CDR3 runs 15 residues. CDR3 sequence reads: CASSPRQPTNYGYTF. CDR3 DNA sequence: TGTGCCAGCAGCCCGAGACAGCCGACTAACTATGGCTACACCTTC.

This clonotype has at least ten counts. The chain carries TRBV4-1 and TRBJ1-1; a weak D match, TRBD1 (6 bases). There are 12 residues in the CDR3. V was pared by 1 base and J by 7 bases, with 7 bases between. The germline V gene encodes CDR1 MGHRA and CDR2 YSYEKL. CDR3 nucleotides: TGCGCCAGCAGCCAAGTACAGGGTGAAGCTTTCTTT. Translated, it gives CASSQVQGEAFF.

The rearrangement joins TRBV28 to TRBJ1-1, with TRBD1 as a possible D gene (5 bases). V lost 4 bases, J lost 14 bases, and 29 bases lay in between. CDR3 length: 16 amino acids. Germline V gene lookup returns CDR1 MDHEN and CDR2 SYDVKM. The CDR3 coding sequence is TGTGCCAGCAGTTACCTGAGACAGACCCTGAACACTGGAGCCTTCTTT. Protein product: CASSYLRQTLNTGAFF.

The rearrangement links TRBV10-2 to TRBJ1-5; no clear D gene. Trimming removed 3 bases from V and 7 bases from J, with 7 bases in between. The V gene's germline CDR1 is WSHSY and CDR2 SAAADI. The CDR3 runs 12 residues. CDR3 nucleotide sequence: TGCGCCAGCAGTGATGTGTTACAGCCCCAGCATTTT. This gives the protein CASSDVLQPQHF.

This clonotype was seen at least ten times. The rearrangement links TRBV7-6 to TRBJ2-3; 7 bases match TRBD2. Germline V gene lookup returns CDR1 SGHVS and CDR2 FNYEAQ. V dropped 4 bases and J dropped 1; count of bases not matched to a gene: 8. The CDR3 is 16 amino acids. The CDR3 reads CASSYSGVGGTDTQYF. The CDR3 nucleotides are TGTGCCAGCAGCTACAGCGGGGTAGGGGGCACAGATACGCAGTATTTT.

Worth noting for this clonotype: Being one base from a much bigger clone, this may be a read error. The chain combines TRBV4-1 with TRBJ2-1; D is possibly TRBD2 (6 bases). V was pared by 4 bases and J by 5 bases, with 18 bases between. The CDR3 has 16 residues. Germline assignment: CDR1 MGHRA and CDR2 YSYEKL. CDR3 sequence (DNA): TGCGCCAGCAGCCCCACTGAGACTAGGGAGAACAATGAGCAGTTCTTC. Translated: CASSPTETRENNEQFF.

The V call is TRBV4-2, the J call TRBJ2-3; 9 bases are a match to TRBD2. The CDR3 loop spans 16 amino acids. Germline V gene sequence: CDR1 LGHNA, CDR2 YNFKEQ. V was pared by 4 bases and J by 2 bases, with 7 bases of the junction left unmatched. The CDR3 DNA follows: TGTGCCAGCAGCCTCATGACTAGCGGATCCACAGATACGCAGTATTTT. Translating gives CASSLMTSGSTDTQYF.

This sequence joins TRBV4-3 and TRBJ1-2; D is unclear. The CDR3 runs to 15 residues. With 0 bases removed from V and 0 bases from J, the gap between germline ends came to 8 bases. CDR1 LGHNA and CDR2 YSLEER come from the germline V gene. The DNA for the CDR3 is TGCGCCAGCAGCCAAGATCCTCGAACTAACTATGGCTACACCTTC. Encoded protein: CASSQDPRTNYGYTF.

This clonotype was observed many times. CDR3 loop: CASSSRPWSNQPQHF. As DNA, the CDR3 is TGTGCCAGCAGCTCCCGTCCCTGGAGCAATCAGCCCCAGCATTTT. The gene calls are TRBV5-6 and TRBJ1-5; D unresolved. The germline V gene encodes CDR1 SGHDT and CDR2 YYEEEE. V shed 3 bases and J shed 1 base, with 11 bases lying between them. The CDR3 is 15 residues long.

This clonotype was observed a handful of times. The rearrangement links TRBV28 to TRBJ1-2, with TRBD1 identical over 7 bases. The germline V gene has CDR1 MDHEN and CDR2 SYDVKM. The V gene end was trimmed by 5 bases and the J gene end by 0 bases; junction bases not matched to a gene: 12. This CDR3 spans 17 amino acids. The CDR3, as DNA: TGTGCCAGCAGTCCCGGGGACAGCTCAAGTCCTAACTATGGCTACACCTTC. Translated: CASSPGDSSSPNYGYTF.

This clonotype was seen at least ten times. The rearrangement uses TRBV4-3 and TRBJ2-7, with 10 bases aligning to TRBD2. The CDR3 has 14 amino acids. V shed 1 base and J 3 bases; nucleotides not matched to a gene: 0. Per the germline V gene, CDR1 is LGHNA and CDR2 is YSLEER. CDR3 bases: TGCGCCAGCAGCCAAGGGACTAGCGGCTACGAGCAGTACTTC. Protein sequence: CASSQGTSGYEQYF.

The chain joins TRBV27 to TRBJ2-3, with D perhaps matching TRBD1 (5 bases). Germline V gene data show CDR1 as MNHEY and CDR2 as SMNVEV (reference sequence). V dropped 0 bases and J dropped 11 bases, with 15 bases sitting between them. CDR3 length: 14 amino acids. In DNA, the CDR3 is TGTGCCAGCAGTTTATCGACAGTCTGGGTAGAGCAGTATTTT. Translated, it gives CASSLSTVWVEQYF.